This TCR beta chain was sequenced in a study of spatial heterogeneity in lung cancer. The CDR3 contains 15 residues. V was pared by 0 bases and J by 2 bases, with 11 bases between. The germline V gene has CDR1 WNHNN and CDR2 SYGVQD (reference sequence). MiXCR, applied by TCRdb to the 5' RACE reads, yields one record per CDR3 protein. The data contain about 12,000 distinct CDR3 sequences, more than 13% of them singletons. Study-wide points: Compared with follow-up, resection was when ubiquitous expanded tumor TCRs appeared in blood more.

The time point: sample taken at primary tumor resection. Material for sequencing was whole RNA from tumor, nontumor lung or frozen PBMC, left unsorted. This clonotype was counted many times. What it binds is unknown. The chain uses TRBV10-1 and TRBJ2-7, with D perhaps matching TRBD1 (5 bases). Here the sequenced sample was PBMCs, taken at surgery. The clonotype originates from a female donor with early-stage non-small cell lung cancer. CDR3 in DNA: TGCGCCAGCAGTGAGTCGACTGAACAGGCCTACGAGCAGTACTTC. The encoded protein is CASSESTEQAYEQYF.